The sequence of this TCR beta chain was determined in a study of graft-versus-host responses after intestinal transplantation. The CDR3 covers 13 residues. Trimming pared 0 bases from V and 2 bases from J, leaving 5 bases between. CDR1 and CDR2 (germline): MNHEY, SVGAGI. Notes on this clone: Antigen: not known.

Measured with immunoSEQ multiplex PCR; TCRdb has only the in-frame clones, and not every one. The data show about 100,000 clones, roughly 84% seen once. The TCR comes from a human donor who received an intestinal transplant. This chain connects TRBV6-5 to TRBJ2-7, with D perhaps TRBD1 (5 bases). Sequenced material: unstimulated CD4+ T cells sorted from spleen or lymph node cells, taken before intestinal transplant. Here the CDR3 DNA reads TGTGCCAGCAGTTACTCACAGGCCTACGAGCAGTACTTC. Protein product: CASSYSQAYEQYF.